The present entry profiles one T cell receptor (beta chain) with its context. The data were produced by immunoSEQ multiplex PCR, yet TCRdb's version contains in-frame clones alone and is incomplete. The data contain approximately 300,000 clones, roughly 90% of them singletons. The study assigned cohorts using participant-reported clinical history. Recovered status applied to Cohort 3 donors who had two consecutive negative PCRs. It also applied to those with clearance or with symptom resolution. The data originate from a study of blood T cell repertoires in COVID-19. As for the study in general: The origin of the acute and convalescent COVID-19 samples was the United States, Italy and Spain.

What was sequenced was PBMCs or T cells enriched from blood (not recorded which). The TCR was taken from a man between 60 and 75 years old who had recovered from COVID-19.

This CDR3 is CASSPLAGVAAFF. DNA for the CDR3: TGTGCCAGCAGCCCCCTTGCAGGGGTCGCAGCTTTCTTT. V is TRBV28 and J is TRBJ1-1; maybe TRBD1 (6 bases). The CDR3 contains 13 residues. Germline CDR1 reads MDHEN; CDR2 reads SYDVKM. Trimming left V 6 bases short and J 10 bases short, with 18 bases between.